These T cell receptor beta chains were read from a single sample in a study of human T cells and chemical hapten exposure. A single record per CDR3 protein comes from TCRdb applying MiXCR to the RACE reads. The data hold 40,000 or so distinct CDR3 sequences, with roughly a tenth observed a single time. Sequences were derived from whole blood, sampled in connection with sensitization to the hapten diphenylcyclopropenone (DPC). These receptor sequences come from a man younger than 45 with alopecia areata. Some clones in this sample may be carry-over from other donors' samples. Both conserved end residues are part of each CDR3. D genes are given only for firm matches. Size is omitted from some rows. Given values are once, few, many or a class for expanded clones.

J: TRBJ2-5
length: 16
size: many
D: TRBD2
V: TRBV4-2
DNA: TGTGCCAGCAGCCAAGATGCTAGCGGGGGGGCCGAGACCCAGTACTTC
CDR3: CASSQDASGGAETQYF

J: TRBJ2-4
length: 17
size: many
D: NA
V: TRBV27
DNA: TGTGCCAGCAGTTTTCTTACCGGGACCGCGGACCAAAACATTCAGTACTTC
CDR3: CASSFLTGTADQNIQYF

J: TRBJ2-1
length: 15
size: once
D: TRBD2
V: TRBV18
DNA: TGTGCCAGCTCACCGGGACTAGCCACGTACAATGAGCAGTTCTTC
CDR3: CASSPGLATYNEQFF

J: TRBJ1-1
length: 15
size: few
D: NA
V: TRBV6-1
DNA: TGTGCCAGCAGGAAAGGTGTGGGGGTAGGAACTGAAGCTTTCTTT
CDR3: CASRKGVGVGTEAFF

J: TRBJ2-1
length: 16
size: NA
D: TRBD1
V: TRBV11-3
DNA: TGTGCCAGCAGCATCTCCGGGACAGGGACGTACAATGAGCAGTTCTTC
CDR3: CASSISGTGTYNEQFF

J: TRBJ2-7
length: 13
size: few
D: NA
V: TRBV20-1
DNA: TGCAGTGCTCCCCGTACGGGGAAGTACGAGCAGTACTTC
CDR3: CSAPRTGKYEQYF

J: TRBJ2-3
length: 13
size: NA
D: NA
V: TRBV20-1
DNA: TGCAGTGCTAGATCCCCGGGACTAGATACGCAGTATTTT
CDR3: CSARSPGLDTQYF

J: TRBJ1-4
length: 15
size: many
D: TRBD1
V: TRBV9
DNA: TGTGCCAGCAGCGTCCGACAGGGGGCGAAGGAAAAACTGTTTTTT
CDR3: CASSVRQGAKEKLFF

J: TRBJ2-3
length: 11
size: NA
D: NA
V: TRBV29-1
DNA: TGCAGCGTTGGGGGGCCAGATACGCAGTATTTT
CDR3: CSVGGPDTQYF

J: TRBJ1-6
length: 12
size: NA
D: NA
V: TRBV7-2
DNA: TGTGCCAGCAGCTTAAATGGTAAACCCCTCCACTTT
CDR3: CASSLNGKPLHF

J: TRBJ1-4
length: 13
size: few
D: NA
V: TRBV12-3/TRBV12-4
DNA: TGTGCCAGCAGTTCCGACGGTAATGAAAAACTGTTTTTT
CDR3: CASSSDGNEKLFF

J: TRBJ2-7
length: 18
size: many
D: TRBD1
V: TRBV10-3
DNA: TGTGCCATCAGTGACCCGTACATCGGACAGGGGTCGTCCTACGAGCAGTACTTC
CDR3: CAISDPYIGQGSSYEQYF

J: TRBJ2-5
length: 14
size: many
D: NA
V: TRBV11-2
DNA: TGTGCCAGCAGCTTAGTCGGACTAATAGAGACCCAGTACTTC
CDR3: CASSLVGLIETQYF

J: TRBJ2-2
length: 15
size: few
D: TRBD1
V: TRBV6-1
DNA: TGTGCCAGCAGCCCCGGGACAGGGTCGATCGGGGAGCTGTTTTTT
CDR3: CASSPGTGSIGELFF

J: TRBJ2-5
length: 15
size: many
D: TRBD1
V: TRBV20-1
DNA: TGCAGTGCTAGAGAGCAACAGGGGGGAAAAGAGACCCAGTACTTC
CDR3: CSAREQQGGKETQYF

J: TRBJ2-3
length: 15
size: few
D: TRBD2
V: TRBV12-3/TRBV12-4
DNA: TGTGCCAGCAGTTTTAGCGGGGGGCACACAGATACGCAGTATTTT
CDR3: CASSFSGGHTDTQYF

J: TRBJ2-7
length: 14
size: many
D: NA
V: TRBV6-6
DNA: TGTGCCAGCAGCCCGAGGCCGGGCGCCTACGAGCAGTACTTC
CDR3: CASSPRPGAYEQYF

J: TRBJ2-5
length: 19
size: NA
D: NA
V: TRBV7-8
DNA: TGTGCCAGCAGCTTAAGGTTGCGGACCCGGGCCGCCGCTCGGGAGACCCAGTACTTC
CDR3: CASSLRLRTRAAARETQYF

J: TRBJ2-4
length: 17
size: few
D: NA
V: TRBV4-1
DNA: TGCGCCAGCAGCCAAGTAGGTTTAGCGGAAGCCAAAAACATTCAGTACTTC
CDR3: CASSQVGLAEAKNIQYF

J: TRBJ2-5
length: 16
size: many
D: NA
V: TRBV7-9
DNA: TGTGCCAGCAGCTCCCGGAGACCCGGGGCCCAAGAGACCCAGTACTTC
CDR3: CASSSRRPGAQETQYF

J: TRBJ2-3
length: 17
size: once
D: TRBD2
V: TRBV6-5
DNA: TGTGCCAGCAGTTACCGACCGACTAGCTCCTACGCAGATACGCAGTATTTT
CDR3: CASSYRPTSSYADTQYF

J: TRBJ2-7
length: 15
size: few
D: TRBD1
V: TRBV4-1
DNA: TGCGCCAGCAGCCAAGAGGGGACAGGGTCCTACGAGCAGTACTTC
CDR3: CASSQEGTGSYEQYF

J: TRBJ1-6
length: 17
size: NA
D: NA
V: TRBV27
DNA: TGTGCCAGCACTCAAAGACAGGTCGTTTCCTATAATTCACCCCTCCACTTT
CDR3: CASTQRQVVSYNSPLHF

J: TRBJ1-2
length: 12
size: many
D: NA
V: TRBV2
DNA: TGTGCCAGCAAAGGAGGTGGAGGACCTTACACCTTC
CDR3: CASKGGGGPYTF

J: TRBJ1-6
length: 14
size: many
D: TRBD1
V: TRBV10-3
DNA: TGTGCCATCAGTGCGACAGGGGAGAATTCACCCCTCCACTTT
CDR3: CAISATGENSPLHF

J: TRBJ2-3
length: 15
size: NA
D: TRBD2
V: TRBV19
DNA: TGTGCCAGTACCCCCACTAGCGGATCCACAGATACGCAGTATTTT
CDR3: CASTPTSGSTDTQYF